This TCR beta chain was identified during a study of T cells in women clearing cervical HPV infection. About the study: Case blood was drawn a median roughly 150 days after lesion detection.

This table comes from immunoSEQ multiplex PCR, and its TCRdb copy is limited to in-frame clones, with some not included. In total, the table holds around 12,000 clones. MY09/MY11 PCR detected cervical HPV DNA; dot-blot assigned genotypes. About this clone itself: The read finishes 3 residues shy of the CDR3 end, and the germline J gene is used to complete it. This sample includes further DNA sequences coding for the same CDR3.

Germline V gene data show CDR1 as SGHDT and CDR2 as YYEEEE. CDR3 length: 14 amino acids. Trimming at V came to 0 bases and at J to 4 bases, leaving 3 bases not matched to a gene. The receptor's source is a woman aged 18 to 75 with a cervical HPV16 infection that either progressed to CIN3+ or cleared (not recorded which). The J gene is TRBJ1-2, the V gene TRBV5-6; 7 bases match TRBD1. The sample was blood buffy coat. CDR3 protein: CASSLDQGGYGYTF. CDR3 bases read: TGTGCCAGCAGCTTGGACCAGGGGGGCTATGGC.